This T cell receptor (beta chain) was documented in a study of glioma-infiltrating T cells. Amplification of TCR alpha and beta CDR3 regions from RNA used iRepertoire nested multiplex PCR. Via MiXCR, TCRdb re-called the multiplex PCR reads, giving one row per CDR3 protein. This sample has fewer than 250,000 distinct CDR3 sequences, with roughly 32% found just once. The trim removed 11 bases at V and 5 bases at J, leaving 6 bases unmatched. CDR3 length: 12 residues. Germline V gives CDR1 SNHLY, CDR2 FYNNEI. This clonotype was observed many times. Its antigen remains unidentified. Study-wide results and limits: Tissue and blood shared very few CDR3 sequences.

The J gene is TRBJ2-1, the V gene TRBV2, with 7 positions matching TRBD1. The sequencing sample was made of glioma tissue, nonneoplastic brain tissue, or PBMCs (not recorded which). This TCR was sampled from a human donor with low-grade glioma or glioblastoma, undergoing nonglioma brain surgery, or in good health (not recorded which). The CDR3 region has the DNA TGTGCCTACCGGGACAGAGACAATGAGCAGTTCTTC. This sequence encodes CAYRDRDNEQFF.